Listed below are T cell receptor beta chains from one sample, sequenced in a study of patients and donors after allogeneic stem cell transplantation. MiXCR, run by TCRdb on the RT-PCR reads, gives a single entry per CDR3 protein. The sample contains approximately 200,000 distinct CDR3 sequences, less than 15% of which appear only once. Sequenced sample: blood, either unsorted or a sorted T cell fraction (not recorded which). The receptors shown here come from a human donor who was either an allogeneic HSCT recipient or a stem cell or donor lymphocyte infusion donor (not recorded which). It is not recorded whose cells these are; they may come from a transplant donor. The CDR3 runs from the conserved cysteine through the conserved F or W. Each record gives: V gene, clone size, D gene, J gene, CDR3 protein, CDR3 DNA. D genes are given only for firm matches. Some rows mark clone size as missing; the rest say once, few, many or name a class of expanded clone.

>TRBV18|NA|NA|TRBJ2-1
CASSKGPGDEQFF
TGTGCCAGCTCGAAAGGACCGGGCGATGAGCAGTTCTTC
>TRBV20-1|many|TRBD2|TRBJ2-3
CSARDPAPSGGENTQYF
TGCAGTGCTAGAGATCCGGCCCCTAGCGGGGGGGAGAATACGCAGTATTTT
>TRBV24-1|NA|NA|TRBJ2-2
CATGGWTGELFF
TGTGCCACCGGGGGGTGGACCGGGGAGCTGTTTTTT
>TRBV27|few|NA|TRBJ2-3
CASSFLRAGGTDTQYF
TGTGCCAGCAGTTTTCTGCGGGCGGGCGGCACAGATACGCAGTATTTT
>TRBV4-1|few|NA|TRBJ1-1
CASSHLGGIAFF
TGCGCCAGCAGCCACTTGGGGGGTATAGCTTTCTTT
>TRBV5-6|NA|TRBD2|TRBJ2-1
CATGPPGLAGEREQFF
TGTGCCACCGGGCCCCCGGGACTAGCGGGAGAACGTGAGCAGTTCTTC
>TRBV5-4|NA|NA|TRBJ2-1
CASSLGGPSGPNEQFF
TGTGCCAGCAGCTTGGGGGGGCCTAGCGGCCCTAATGAGCAGTTCTTC
>TRBV5-1|many|NA|TRBJ1-5
CASSLESGTAGPQHF
TGCGCCAGCAGCTTGGAGTCAGGGACCGCGGGGCCCCAGCATTTT
>TRBV15|few|NA|TRBJ2-1
CATSRDPPNYNEQFF
TGTGCCACCAGCAGAGATCCACCTAATTACAATGAGCAGTTCTTC
>TRBV2|NA|NA|TRBJ2-7
CASTAAGEQYF
TGTGCCAGCACGGCCGCTGGTGAGCAGTACTTC
>TRBV7-2|many|NA|TRBJ1-3
CASSHWTGGNTIYF
TGTGCCAGCAGCCATTGGACGGGAGGAAACACCATATATTTT
>TRBV7-8|many|NA|TRBJ2-7
CASSSTYEQYF
TGTGCCAGCAGCTCGACCTACGAGCAGTACTTC
>TRBV5-1|few|NA|TRBJ1-3
CASSQLGVGSGNTIYF
TGCGCCAGCAGCCAGCTTGGTGTTGGCTCTGGAAACACCATATATTTT
>TRBV7-8|many|NA|TRBJ1-5
CASSLGGPGNQPQHF
TGTGCCAGCAGCTTAGGGGGACCGGGAAATCAGCCCCAGCATTTT
>TRBV30|NA|TRBD1|TRBJ1-1
CAWGQGEAFF
TGTGCCTGGGGACAGGGTGAAGCTTTCTTT
>TRBV5-1|many|TRBD1|TRBJ2-7
CASSLSGAGQGYEQYF
TGCGCCAGCAGCTTGTCTGGAGCGGGACAGGGCTACGAGCAGTACTTC
>TRBV5-6|few|NA|TRBJ2-4
CASSLSGTTKNIQYF
TGTGCCAGCAGCTTGTCCGGGACAACCAAAAACATTCAGTACTTC
>TRBV5-4|NA|NA|TRBJ1-2
CASSPGGGTNYGYTF
TGTGCCAGCAGCCCGGGCGGCGGGACTAACTATGGCTACACCTTC
>TRBV20-1|few|TRBD1|TRBJ2-1
CSGDTTGGWDEQFF
TGCAGTGGTGACACAACAGGGGGGTGGGATGAGCAGTTCTTC
>TRBV27|many|TRBD1|TRBJ2-6
CASSSQGALGGANVLTF
TGTGCCAGCAGTTCACAGGGGGCGCTAGGTGGGGCCAACGTCCTGACTTTC
>TRBV5-1|NA|TRBD2|TRBJ2-5
CASSLEASGRMEGETQYF
TGCGCCAGCAGCTTGGAGGCTAGCGGGAGAATGGAGGGGGAGACCCAGTACTTC
>TRBV18|few|TRBD1|TRBJ1-1
CASSDTGDTEAFF
TGTGCCAGCTCAGATACAGGGGACACTGAAGCTTTCTTT
>TRBV20-1|many|NA|TRBJ1-6
CSARDSSAASHSPLHF
TGCAGTGCTAGAGATTCTTCGGCGGCCTCACATTCACCCCTCCACTTT
>TRBV20-1|many|TRBD2|TRBJ2-3
CSASGLAKTTDTQYF
TGCAGTGCTAGTGGACTAGCGAAGACCACAGATACGCAGTATTTT
>TRBV6-2/TRBV6-3|few|TRBD2|TRBJ2-1
CASRRGGSSYNEQFF
TGTGCCAGCAGGCGGGGGGGAAGCTCCTACAATGAGCAGTTCTTC
>TRBV27|few|TRBD1|TRBJ2-5
CASSSLTGGLETQYF
TGTGCCAGCAGTTCCCTGACAGGGGGCCTAGAGACCCAGTACTTC
>TRBV3-1|few|NA|TRBJ2-3
CASSQDNTPSQDTQYF
TGTGCCAGCAGCCAAGACAACACACCTTCACAAGATACGCAGTATTTT
>TRBV29-1|NA|TRBD1|TRBJ1-2
CSVEGGQGANYGYTF
TGCAGCGTTGAAGGGGGACAGGGGGCAAACTATGGCTACACCTTC
>TRBV20-1|NA|NA|TRBJ2-3
CSASSRYRPGSTDTQYF
TGCAGTGCTAGCTCTCGGTACAGGCCAGGGAGCACAGATACGCAGTATTTT
>TRBV28|NA|TRBD1|TRBJ1-1
CATSSWGQASNTEAFF
TGTGCCACTTCCTCTTGGGGACAGGCATCGAACACTGAAGCTTTCTTT
>TRBV4-2|many|NA|TRBJ1-3
CASSQEDRSGNTIYF
TGTGCCAGCAGCCAAGAGGACCGCTCTGGAAACACCATATATTTT
>TRBV20-1|NA|TRBD1|TRBJ1-1
CSARQGKYTEAFF
TGCAGTGCAAGACAGGGGAAGTACACTGAAGCTTTCTTT
>TRBV7-9|few|TRBD1|TRBJ2-7
CASGPDRGYEQYF
TGTGCCAGCGGACCCGACAGGGGCTACGAGCAGTACTTC
>TRBV20-1|many|TRBD1|TRBJ1-5
CSAGRDRVRDQPQHF
TGCAGTGCCGGGCGTGACAGGGTGAGGGATCAGCCCCAGCATTTT
>TRBV12-3/TRBV12-4|few|NA|TRBJ2-5
CASSLFQYLETQYF
TGTGCCAGCAGTTTATTCCAGTATTTGGAGACCCAGTACTTC
>TRBV3-1|many|NA|TRBJ1-3
CASSQPSGNTIYF
TGTGCCAGCAGCCAACCCTCTGGAAACACCATATATTTT
>TRBV5-1|many|TRBD1|TRBJ1-2
CASSPRQGPYGYTF
TGCGCCAGCAGCCCCAGACAGGGTCCCTATGGCTACACCTTC
>TRBV7-2|NA|NA|TRBJ1-3
CASSSSRRAGNTIYF
TGTGCCAGCAGTTCAAGCCGCAGGGCTGGAAACACCATATATTTT
>TRBV11-2|few|TRBD1|TRBJ2-7
CASSLAGTGREYF
TGTGCCAGCAGCTTAGCCGGGACAGGGAGAGAGTACTTC
>TRBV7-7|NA|NA|TRBJ2-2
CASSFGGTVTGELFF
TGTGCTAGCAGCTTTGGTGGGACCGTCACCGGGGAGCTGTTTTTT
>TRBV9|NA|TRBD1|TRBJ2-2
CASSPRQGIGTGELFF
TGTGCCAGCAGCCCACGACAGGGGATAGGCACCGGGGAGCTGTTTTTT
>TRBV4-1|few|NA|TRBJ1-5
CASSQGGGLSNQPQHF
TGCGCCAGCAGCCAAGGGGGGGGGCTTAGCAATCAGCCCCAGCATTTT
>TRBV28|few|TRBD1|TRBJ1-1
CASRRNAGQYNTEAFF
TGTGCCAGCAGGCGAAACGCGGGACAGTACAACACTGAAGCTTTCTTT
>TRBV7-2|few|NA|TRBJ2-1
CASSLDGGSYNEQFF
TGTGCCAGCAGCTTAGACGGGGGCAGCTACAATGAGCAGTTCTTC
>TRBV28|NA|NA|TRBJ2-4
CASSSAGKNIQYF
TGTGCCAGCAGTAGCGCCGGCAAAAACATTCAGTACTTC
>TRBV4-2|NA|TRBD1|TRBJ2-7
CASSRETGDYDEQYF
TGTGCCAGCAGCCGCGAGACAGGGGATTATGACGAGCAGTACTTC
>TRBV6-1|many|TRBD2|TRBJ2-5
CASSPGGQKTQYF
TGTGCCAGCAGTCCGGGGGGGCAGAAGACCCAGTACTTC
>TRBV9|NA|NA|TRBJ2-2
CASSVDGLNAGELFF
TGTGCCAGCAGCGTAGATGGTCTGAACGCCGGGGAGCTGTTTTTT
>TRBV12-3/TRBV12-4|NA|NA|TRBJ2-3
CASSSGAPGTDTQYF
TGTGCCAGCAGTTCGGGGGCCCCCGGCACAGATACGCAGTATTTT
>TRBV3-1|many|NA|TRBJ1-6
CASSQGQGKESPLHF
TGTGCCAGCAGCCAAGGGCAGGGGAAGGAATCACCCCTCCACTTT
>TRBV7-3|many|TRBD1|TRBJ1-3
CASSLSGTAGNTIYF
TGTGCCAGCAGCCTGTCCGGGACAGCTGGAAACACCATATATTTT
>TRBV7-2|NA|NA|TRBJ2-1
CASSSRQNNEQFF
TGTGCCAGCAGCTCCCGACAGAACAATGAGCAGTTCTTC
>TRBV10-2|few|NA|TRBJ2-5
CASTRSEGGTQYF
TGCGCCAGCACCCGAAGTGAGGGTGGGACCCAGTACTTC
>TRBV11-1|NA|NA|TRBJ1-1
CASSYGQISVTEAFF
TGTGCCAGCAGCTATGGACAAATTTCGGTCACTGAAGCTTTCTTT